The entry below gives a single T cell receptor beta chain sequence along with its context. Antigen unknown. The authors ran a second PCR of about 7 to 11 cycles using a sample-barcoded 5' primer and a J-beta primer mix. The study obtained at least 2.5 million CDR3-containing paired-end reads from every sample. Via MiXCR, TCRdb re-called the 5' RACE reads, giving one row per CDR3 protein. The sample has roughly 1,800,000 distinct CDR3 sequences; approximately 50% are singletons. The germline V gene encodes CDR1 MNHEY and CDR2 SMNVEV (reference sequence). The CDR3 runs 15 residues. The V segment lost 11 bases and the J segment 0 bases; nucleotides outside the gene matches: 9. This record belongs to a study of blood T cells in healthy people across ages. Whole-study results and caveats: Investigators viewed diversity estimates from one million T cells as underestimates, the study reported.

The receptor's source is a woman aged 40 to 50 in good health. The rearrangement joins TRBV27 to TRBJ2-1; 8 bases align to TRBD2. Input material: blood. The CDR3 nucleotides read TGTGCCGCGGGGACCGGGGGGGGCTCCTACAATGAGCAGTTCTTC. Protein: CAAGTGGGSYNEQFF.